This section outlines one TCR beta chain sequence together with its context. This sample is drawn from a study of blood T cell repertoires in COVID-19. About the research overall: T cells, B-cell-depleted T cells, or PBMCs provided the cDNA or gDNA that served as material.

The repertoire was sequenced with immunoSEQ multiplex PCR; TCRdb's copy has only in-frame clones and lacks some. This sample has 99,000 or so clones, with roughly 76% found just once. With V trimmed by 3 bases and J by 6 bases, 9 bases remained unmatched. Germline CDR1 and CDR2: MGHRA and YSYEKL. The CDR3 extends over 15 amino acids. Specimen: peripheral blood. The J gene is TRBJ2-7, the V gene TRBV4-1; TRBD2 matches 9 bases. The receptor was derived from a woman aged 70-85 years with acute or convalescent COVID-19. CDR3 in amino acids: CASSHLRTSDREQYF. CDR3 in DNA: TGCGCCAGCAGCCACCTCCGGACTAGCGACCGCGAGCAGTACTTC.